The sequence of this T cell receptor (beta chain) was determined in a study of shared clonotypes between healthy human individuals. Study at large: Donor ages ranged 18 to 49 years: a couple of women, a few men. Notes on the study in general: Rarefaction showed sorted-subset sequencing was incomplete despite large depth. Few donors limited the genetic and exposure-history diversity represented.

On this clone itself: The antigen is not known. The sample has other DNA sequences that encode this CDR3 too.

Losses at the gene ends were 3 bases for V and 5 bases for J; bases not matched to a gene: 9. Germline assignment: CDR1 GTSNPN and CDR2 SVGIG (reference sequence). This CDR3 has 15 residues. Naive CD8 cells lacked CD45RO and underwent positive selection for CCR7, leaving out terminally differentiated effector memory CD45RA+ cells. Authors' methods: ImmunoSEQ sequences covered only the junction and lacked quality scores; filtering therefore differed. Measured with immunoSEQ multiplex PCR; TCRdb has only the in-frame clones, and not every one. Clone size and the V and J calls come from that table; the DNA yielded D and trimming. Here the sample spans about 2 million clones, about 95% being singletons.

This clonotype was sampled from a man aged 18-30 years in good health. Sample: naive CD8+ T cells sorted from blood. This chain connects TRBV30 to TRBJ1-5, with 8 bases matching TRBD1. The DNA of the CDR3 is TGTGCCTGGAGCTCCGGAACAGGGGGATATCAGCCCCAGCATTTT. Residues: CAWSSGTGGYQPQHF.